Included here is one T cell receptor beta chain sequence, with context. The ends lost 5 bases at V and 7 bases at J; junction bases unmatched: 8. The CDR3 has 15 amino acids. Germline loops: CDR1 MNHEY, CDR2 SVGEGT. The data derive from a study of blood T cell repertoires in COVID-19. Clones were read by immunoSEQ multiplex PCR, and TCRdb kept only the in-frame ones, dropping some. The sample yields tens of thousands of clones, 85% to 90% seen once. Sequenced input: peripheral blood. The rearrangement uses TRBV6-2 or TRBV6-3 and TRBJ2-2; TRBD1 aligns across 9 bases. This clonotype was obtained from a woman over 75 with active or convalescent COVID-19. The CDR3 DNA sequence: TGTGCCAGCAGTCTACAGGGGGCGCGCTTCGGGGAGCTGTTTTTT. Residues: CASSLQGARFGELFF.